A single sample is the source of the 27 T cell receptor beta chains below, sequenced in a study of cytomegalovirus exposure and HLA in healthy donors. Amplification used 60 Vbeta primers and 13 Jbeta primers. Data came from immunoSEQ multiplex PCR; TCRdb stores just in-frame clones and leaves some out. The sample holds 200,000 to 250,000 clones, approximately 80% seen once. The sequenced sample was PBMCs. These receptors were obtained from a man aged 25-45 years in good health and CMV-seronegative.

This chain uses TRBV9 with TRBJ2-2, with a weak D call TRBD2 (6 bases). Germline CDR1 is SGDLS and CDR2 is YYNGEE. The CDR3 loop spans 14 amino acids. V was cut by 7 bases and J by 6 bases, with 16 bases left in between. The CDR3 bases are TGTGCCAGCTCTCGGGACTTGTCGTCCGGGGAGCTGTTTTTT. Encoded protein: CASSRDLSSGELFF. The entire variable domain, with the rest obtained from reference TRBV9 and TRBJ2-2, is as follows: DSGVTQTPKHLITATGQRVTLRCSPRSGDLSVYWYQQSLDQGLQFLIQYYNGEERAKGNILERFSAQQFPDLHSELNLSSLELGDSALYFCASSRDLSSGELFFGEGSRLTVL.

The genes are TRBV20-1 and TRBJ2-5, with D hard to call. The CDR3 has 11 residues. Trimming left V 6 bases short and J 4 bases short, with 9 bases between. Germline CDR1 reads DFQATT; CDR2 reads SNEGSKA (reference sequence). The CDR3 DNA reads as TGCAGTGCCCGGTGGAGAGAGACCCAGTACTTC. It encodes CSARWRETQYF.

V gene TRBV7-3 combines with J gene TRBJ1-3; D ambiguous. The V end lost 3 bases, the J end lost 2 bases, and 5 bases lay between the germline ends. CDR1 and CDR2 (germline): SGHTA, FQGTGA. CDR3 length equals 13 residues. The CDR3 here is CASSLATGNTIYF. In DNA, the CDR3 is TGTGCCAGCAGCTTGGCCACTGGAAACACCATATATTTT.

This rearrangement joins TRBV2 to TRBJ2-1; possibly TRBD2 for D (5 bases). This CDR3 comprises 12 residues. The germline V and J ends were trimmed by 5 bases and 8 bases, with 10 bases remaining between them. The germline V gene encodes CDR1 SNHLY and CDR2 FYNNEI. DNA of the CDR3: TGTGCCAGCAGTCCGGGGATAGATGAGCAGTTCTTC. The encoded protein is CASSPGIDEQFF.

This clone was seen just once. The chain employs TRBV28 and TRBJ1-5; D is uncertain. CDR1 MDHEN and CDR2 SYDVKM come from the germline V gene. This CDR3 spans 13 amino acids. Trimming shortened V by 6 bases and J by 9 bases, and 15 bases separated the two germline ends. CDR3 sequence: CASRVEGLPPQHF. For the CDR3, the DNA is TGTGCCAGCAGGGTGGAAGGACTGCCGCCCCAGCATTTT.

V usage is TRBV19 and J usage is TRBJ2-1; 12 bases match TRBD2. Losses at the gene ends were 8 bases for V and 4 bases for J; bases not matched to a gene: 6. Germline V gene data show CDR1 as LNHDA and CDR2 as SQIVND (reference sequence). The CDR3 contains 15 residues. Written as DNA, the CDR3 is TGTGCCAGTCGGACTAGCGGGGCGCGGTACAATGAGCAGTTCTTC. Amino acids: CASRTSGARYNEQFF.

The chain joins TRBV7-9 to TRBJ2-1, with 10 bases aligning to TRBD2. Germline assignment: CDR1 SEHNR and CDR2 FQNEAQ (reference sequence). This CDR3 region has 15 residues. Trimming removed 8 bases from V and 4 bases from J; junction bases left unmatched: 8. Written as DNA, the CDR3 is TGTGCCAGCGCACGAGGGACTAGCGCGTACAATGAGCAGTTCTTC. Its protein product is CASARGTSAYNEQFF. The full variable domain, completed using reference TRBV7-9 and TRBJ2-1, is DTGVSQNPRHKITKRGQNVTFRCDPISEHNRLYWYRQTLGQGPEFLTYFQNEAQLEKSRLLSDRFSAERPKGSFSTLEIQRTEQGDSAMYLCASARGTSAYNEQFFGPGTRLTVL.

The chain joins TRBV2 to TRBJ2-3, with 10 positions matching TRBD2. This CDR3 comprises 13 residues. V was clipped by 9 bases and J by 7 bases; unmatched bases: 7. The germline gives CDR1 SNHLY, CDR2 FYNNEI. For the CDR3, the DNA is TGTGCCAGGTCTAGCGGGGGTAAACATACGCAGTATTTT. Translated: CARSSGGKHTQYF. Supplemented by reference TRBV2 and TRBJ2-3, the full variable domain reads EPEVTQTPSHQVTQMGQEVILRCVPISNHLYFYWYRQILGQKVEFLVSFYNNEISEKSEIFDDQFSVERPDGSNFTLKIRSTKLEDSAMYFCARSSGGKHTQYFGPGTRLTVL.

This clone appeared many times. The gene calls are TRBV6-6 and TRBJ1-1; 7 nucleotides align to TRBD1. V lost 6 bases, J lost 6 bases, and 1 base stayed unmatched. Looked up from germline, CDR1 is MNHNY and CDR2 is SVGAGI (reference sequence). There are 11 residues in the CDR3. The CDR3 DNA is TGTGCCAGCAGGGGACAGCCTGAAGCTTTCTTT. Protein: CASRGQPEAFF.

The chain employs TRBV6-5 and TRBJ1-2; 7 positions match TRBD1. Germline V lookup: CDR1 MNHEY, CDR2 SVGAGI. With 6 bases clipped from V and 4 bases from J, the junction kept 5 bases outside the gene matches. The length of the CDR3 is 13 residues. CDR3 DNA: TGTGCCAGCAGCGAGGGACAGTCCTATGGCTACACCTTC. The encoded protein is CASSEGQSYGYTF.

To note about this clone: At one end, the junction sequence differs from germline, possibly due to a read error. The genes are TRBV7-9 and TRBJ1-5, with a weak D call TRBD1 (6 bases). Germline CDR1 and CDR2: SEHNR and FQNEAQ (reference sequence). This CDR3 spans 16 amino acids. The chain's CDR3 is CSSSLTTGLGNQPQHF. The CDR3 coding sequence is TGTTCCAGCAGCCTGACTACAGGGCTTGGCAATCAGCCCCAGCATTTT.

This clone has just one count. This chain joins TRBV7-3 and TRBJ2-3, with D tentatively TRBD2 (6 bases). V shed 4 bases and J shed 0 bases, with 11 bases lying between them. This CDR3 is 15 amino acids long. Germline V gene sequence: CDR1 SGHTA, CDR2 FQGTGA. In DNA, the CDR3 is TGTGCCAGCAGCTCCGGACTAACTAGCACAGATACGCAGTATTTT. The encoded protein is CASSSGLTSTDTQYF. The whole variable domain, filled in from reference TRBV7-3 and TRBJ2-3, reads GAGVSQTPSNKVTEKGKYVELRCDPISGHTALYWYRQSLGQGPEFLIYFQGTGAADDSGLPNDRFFAVRPEGSVSTLKIQRTERGDSAVYLCASSSGLTSTDTQYFGPGTRLTVL.

The chain combines TRBV7-3 with TRBJ2-2; D unclear. V was pared by 0 bases and J by 6 bases, with 5 bases between. The germline V gene encodes CDR1 SGHTA and CDR2 FQGTGA. This CDR3 region has 13 residues. The CDR3 DNA reads as TGTGCCAGCAGCTTAACAGCCCCCGGGGAGCTGTTTTTT. Protein product: CASSLTAPGELFF.

The rearrangement links TRBV28 to TRBJ2-1, with 13 bases matching TRBD2. With 2 bases clipped from V and 8 bases from J, the junction kept 3 bases outside the gene matches. Looked up from germline, CDR1 is MDHEN and CDR2 is SYDVKM. CDR3 size: 15 residues. CDR3: CASSLGLAGVYEQFF. DNA of the CDR3: TGTGCCAGCAGTTTAGGACTAGCGGGGGTTTATGAGCAGTTCTTC.

The CDR3 region is CASSLVGGISSYEQYF. CDR3 nucleotide sequence: TGTGCCAGCAGCTTGGTCGGGGGTATTAGCTCCTACGAGCAGTACTTC. The chain employs TRBV5-4 and TRBJ2-7, with a tentative D call TRBD2 (6 bases). Trimming shortened V by 0 bases and J by 0 bases, and 13 bases separated the two germline ends. The CDR3 has 16 residues. Germline CDR1 SGHNT, CDR2 YYREEE (reference sequence).

The rearrangement links TRBV19 to TRBJ1-5, with D tentatively TRBD1 (6 bases). The CDR3 sequence is 15 residues long. V was cut by 5 bases and J by 3 bases, with 14 bases left in between. Germline values: CDR1 LNHDA, CDR2 SQIVND (reference sequence). The CDR3 nucleotides read TGTGCCAGTAGTTCCAAGACAGGAGTCAATCAGCCCCAGCATTTT. Amino acid sequence: CASSSKTGVNQPQHF.

V gene TRBV9 combines with J gene TRBJ2-1, with 7 bases aligning to TRBD2. This CDR3 region has 13 residues. Per the germline V gene, CDR1 is SGDLS and CDR2 is YYNGEE. The trim removed 2 bases at V and 7 bases at J, leaving 3 bases unmatched. The CDR3 coding sequence is TGTGCCAGCAGCGTCGGACTAGATAATGAGCAGTTCTTC. This gives the protein CASSVGLDNEQFF.

The sample holds one count of this clone. This chain links TRBV7-6 with TRBJ1-1, with 7 bases aligning to TRBD1. Losses at the gene ends were 5 bases for V and 5 bases for J; bases not matched to a gene: 5. The CDR3 runs to 13 residues. The germline V gene encodes CDR1 SGHVS and CDR2 FNYEAQ. The CDR3: CASSQGEGTEAFF. Written as DNA, the CDR3 is TGTGCCAGCAGCCAGGGGGAAGGGACTGAAGCTTTCTTT.

The rearrangement uses TRBV27 and TRBJ1-1; D is unclear. This CDR3 region has 16 residues. The ends were cut back, 5 bases at V and 0 bases at J, with 16 bases in the middle. The germline V gene encodes CDR1 MNHEY and CDR2 SMNVEV (reference sequence). CDR3 DNA sequence: TGTGCCAGCAGTGCACATGCGGGCAGGTTGAACACTGAAGCTTTCTTT. It codes for CASSAHAGRLNTEAFF.

CDR3 sequence reads: CASSLNPRGSTEAFF. CDR3 coding DNA: TGCGCCAGCAGCCTGAACCCCAGGGGGAGTACTGAAGCTTTCTTT. The rearrangement joins TRBV5-1 to TRBJ1-1, with TRBD1 identical over 7 bases. The V segment lost 4 bases and the J segment 5 bases; nucleotides outside the gene matches: 11. The CDR3 spans 15 residues. Germline V gene data show CDR1 as SGHRS and CDR2 as YFSETQ.

This chain uses TRBV5-1 with TRBJ2-3; 8 bases fit TRBD2. Per the germline V gene, CDR1 is SGHRS and CDR2 is YFSETQ. V dropped 2 bases and J dropped 6; count of bases not matched to a gene: 2. This CDR3 has 13 amino acids. DNA for the CDR3: TGCGCCAGCAGCTTCCGGGGGGGCGATACGCAGTATTTT. Its protein product is CASSFRGGDTQYF. Full variable domain (missing parts from reference TRBV5-1 and TRBJ2-3): KAGVTQTPRYLIKTRGQQVTLSCSPISGHRSVSWYQQTPGQGLQFLFEYFSETQRNKGNFPGRFSGRQFSNSRSEMNVSTLELGDSALYLCASSFRGGDTQYFGPGTRLTVL.

The rearrangement uses TRBV7-2 and TRBJ2-7; 7 bases line up with TRBD1. Trimming at V came to 3 bases and at J to 2 bases, leaving 7 bases not matched to a gene. CDR1 and CDR2 from the germline V gene are SGHTA and FQGNSA. The CDR3 has 15 amino acids. CDR3 loop: CASSFSQGVPYEQYF. The DNA of the CDR3 is TGTGCCAGCAGCTTCTCCCAGGGGGTGCCCTACGAGCAGTACTTC.

The chain recombines TRBV9 with TRBJ1-4; D uncertain. CDR1 and CDR2 from the germline V gene are SGDLS and YYNGEE. The V end was cut by 0 bases, the J end by 5 bases, with 20 bases between. This CDR3 spans 18 amino acids. This chain's CDR3 is CASSVGDRVMGGNEKLFF. The CDR3 coding sequence is TGTGCCAGCAGCGTAGGTGACCGGGTTATGGGCGGGAATGAAAAACTGTTTTTT.

Concerning this clone itself: Other nucleotide sequences from this sample produce the same CDR3. The chain uses TRBV18 and TRBJ1-1; 7 bases are shared with TRBD1. From germline, CDR1 is KGHSH and CDR2 LQKENI. The CDR3 runs 14 residues. V shed 3 bases, J shed 0 bases, and the junction held 1 base outside the gene matches. CDR3 DNA sequence: TGTGCCAGCTCACCGGGACAGCTGAACACTGAAGCTTTCTTT. Translated: CASSPGQLNTEAFF.

The V call is TRBV25-1, the J call TRBJ2-7; 8 nucleotides agree with TRBD2. The CDR3 contains 15 residues. The V gene's germline CDR1 is MGHDK and CDR2 SYGVNS. Germline trimming cut 8 bases from V and 5 bases from J; bases unmatched to any gene: 14. CDR3: CASCTAGGGFNEQYF. Written as DNA, the CDR3 is TGTGCCAGCTGCACTGCCGGGGGGGGTTTCAACGAGCAGTACTTC.

This chain uses TRBV2 with TRBJ2-7; the D gene is possibly TRBD1 (6 bases). The V end lost 9 bases, the J end lost 2 bases, and 20 bases lay between the germline ends. Germline V CDR1 and CDR2: SNHLY, FYNNEI. The CDR3 sequence is 15 residues long. The CDR3 bases are TGTGCCAGTCTCTCAAACCCGACAGGTACCTACGAGCAGTACTTC. As protein: CASLSNPTGTYEQYF.

This clone was observed a single time. This chain connects TRBV11-1 to TRBJ2-7; D is perhaps TRBD2 (6 bases). Per germline, CDR1 SGHAT and CDR2 FQDESV (reference sequence). The CDR3 has 15 residues. Trimming removed 5 bases at V and 2 bases at J, with 16 bases between. CDR3 coding DNA: TGTGCCAGCAGCCGACCCGGGACTGGGGCCTACGAGCAGTACTTC. The encoded protein is CASSRPGTGAYEQYF.